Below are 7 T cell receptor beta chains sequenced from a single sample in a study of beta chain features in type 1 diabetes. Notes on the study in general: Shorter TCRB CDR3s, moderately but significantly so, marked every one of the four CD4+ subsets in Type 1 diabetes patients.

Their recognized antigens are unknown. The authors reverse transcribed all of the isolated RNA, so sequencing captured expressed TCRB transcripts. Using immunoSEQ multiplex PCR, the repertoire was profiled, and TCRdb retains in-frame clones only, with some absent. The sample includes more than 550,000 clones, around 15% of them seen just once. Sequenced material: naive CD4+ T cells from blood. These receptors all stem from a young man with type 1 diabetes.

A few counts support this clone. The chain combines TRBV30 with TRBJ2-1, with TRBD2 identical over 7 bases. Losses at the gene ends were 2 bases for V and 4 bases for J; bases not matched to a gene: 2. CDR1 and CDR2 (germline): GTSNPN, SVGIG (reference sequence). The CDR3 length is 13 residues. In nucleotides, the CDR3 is TGTGCCTGGAGTCGGCGGGAGTACAATGAGCAGTTCTTC. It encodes CAWSRREYNEQFF.

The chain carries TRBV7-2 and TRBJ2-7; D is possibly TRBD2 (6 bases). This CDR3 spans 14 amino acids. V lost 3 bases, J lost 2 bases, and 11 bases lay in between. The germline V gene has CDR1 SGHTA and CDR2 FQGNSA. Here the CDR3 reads CASSFHGSTYEQYF. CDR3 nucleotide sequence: TGTGCCAGCAGCTTCCACGGGAGTACCTACGAGCAGTACTTC.

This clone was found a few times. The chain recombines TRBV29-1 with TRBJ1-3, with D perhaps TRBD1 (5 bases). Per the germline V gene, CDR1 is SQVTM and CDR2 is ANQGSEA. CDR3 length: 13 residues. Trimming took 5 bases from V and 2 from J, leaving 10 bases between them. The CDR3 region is CSVRGAPGNTIYF. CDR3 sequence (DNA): TGCAGCGTTCGAGGGGCTCCTGGAAACACCATATATTTT.

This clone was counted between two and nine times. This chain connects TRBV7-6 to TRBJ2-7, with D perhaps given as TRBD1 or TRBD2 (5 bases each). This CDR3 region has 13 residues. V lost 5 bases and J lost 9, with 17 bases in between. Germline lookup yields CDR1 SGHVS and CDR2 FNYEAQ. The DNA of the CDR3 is TGTGCCAGCAGCCCATGGGACGGTCAAGGGCAGTACTTC. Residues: CASSPWDGQGQYF. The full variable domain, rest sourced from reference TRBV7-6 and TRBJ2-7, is GAGVSQSPRYKVTKRGQDVALRCDPISGHVSLYWYRQALGQGPEFLTYFNYEAQQDKSGLPNDRFSAERPEGSISTLTIQRTEQRDSAMYRCASSPWDGQGQYFGPGTRLTVT.

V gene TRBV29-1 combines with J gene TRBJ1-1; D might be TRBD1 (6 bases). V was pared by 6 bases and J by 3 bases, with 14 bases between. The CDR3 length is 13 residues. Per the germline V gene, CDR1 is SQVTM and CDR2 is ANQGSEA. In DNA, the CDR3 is TGCAGCGTCGCGACAGGTCTAGACACTGAAGCTTTCTTT. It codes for CSVATGLDTEAFF.

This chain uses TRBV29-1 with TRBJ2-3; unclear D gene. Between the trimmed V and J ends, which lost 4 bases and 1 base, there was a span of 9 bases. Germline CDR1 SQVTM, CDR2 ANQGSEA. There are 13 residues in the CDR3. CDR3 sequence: CSVGGLRTDTQYF. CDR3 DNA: TGCAGCGTTGGTGGGCTTCGCACAGATACGCAGTATTTT.

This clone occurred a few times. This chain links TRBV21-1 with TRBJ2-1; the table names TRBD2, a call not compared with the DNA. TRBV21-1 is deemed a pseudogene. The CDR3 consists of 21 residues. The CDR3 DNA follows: TGTGCCAGCAACAAATTACCGTGTTGTCCTGTCATACTAGCGTGGGATCGTGAGCAGTTCTTC. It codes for CASNKLPCCPVILAWDREQFF.